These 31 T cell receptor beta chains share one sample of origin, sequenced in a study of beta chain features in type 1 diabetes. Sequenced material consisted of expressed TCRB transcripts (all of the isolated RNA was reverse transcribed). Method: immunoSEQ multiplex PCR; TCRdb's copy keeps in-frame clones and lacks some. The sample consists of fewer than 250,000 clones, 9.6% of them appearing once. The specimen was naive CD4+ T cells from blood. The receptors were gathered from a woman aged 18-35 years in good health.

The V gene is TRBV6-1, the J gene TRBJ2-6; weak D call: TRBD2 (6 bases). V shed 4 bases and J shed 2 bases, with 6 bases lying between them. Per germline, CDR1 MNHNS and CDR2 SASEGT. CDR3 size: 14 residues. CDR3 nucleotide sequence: TGTGCCAGCAGTGGGACTACTGGGGCCAACGTCCTGACTTTC. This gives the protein CASSGTTGANVLTF.

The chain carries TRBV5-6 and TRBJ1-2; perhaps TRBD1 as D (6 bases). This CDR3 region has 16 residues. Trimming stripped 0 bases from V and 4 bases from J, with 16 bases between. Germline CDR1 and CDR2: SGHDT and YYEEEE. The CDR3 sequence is CASSLVSRGAGYGYTF. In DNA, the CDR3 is TGTGCCAGCAGCTTGGTATCCAGGGGCGCGGGCTATGGCTACACCTTC.

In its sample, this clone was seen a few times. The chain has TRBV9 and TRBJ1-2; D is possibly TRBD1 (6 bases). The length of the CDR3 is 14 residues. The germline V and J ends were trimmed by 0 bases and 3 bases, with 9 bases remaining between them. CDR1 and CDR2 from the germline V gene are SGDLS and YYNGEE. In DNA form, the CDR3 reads TGTGCCAGCAGCGTAGGGCCAGGGGACTATGGCTACACCTTC. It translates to CASSVGPGDYGYTF.

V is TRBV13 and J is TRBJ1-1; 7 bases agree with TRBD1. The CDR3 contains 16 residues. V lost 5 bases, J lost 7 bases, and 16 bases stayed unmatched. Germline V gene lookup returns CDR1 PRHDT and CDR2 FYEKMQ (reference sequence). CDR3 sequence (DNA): TGTGCCAGCAGCCTCCTTGGGTGGCAGGGGGGCAGTGAAGCTTTCTTT. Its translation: CASSLLGWQGGSEAFF.

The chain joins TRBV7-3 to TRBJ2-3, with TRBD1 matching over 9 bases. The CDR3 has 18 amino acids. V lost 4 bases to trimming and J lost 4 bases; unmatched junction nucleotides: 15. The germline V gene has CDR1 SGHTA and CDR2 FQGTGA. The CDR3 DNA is TGTGCCAGCAGCTCAATTAGGGACAGGGCAGCCTCACCAGATACGCAGTATTTT. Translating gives CASSSIRDRAASPDTQYF.

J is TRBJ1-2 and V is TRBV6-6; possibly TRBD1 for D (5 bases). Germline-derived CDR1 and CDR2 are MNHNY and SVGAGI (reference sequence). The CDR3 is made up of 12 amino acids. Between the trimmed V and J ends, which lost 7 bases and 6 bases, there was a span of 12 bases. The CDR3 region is CASTRGVDGYTF. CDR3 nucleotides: TGTGCCAGCACTCGGGGGGTAGATGGCTACACCTTC.

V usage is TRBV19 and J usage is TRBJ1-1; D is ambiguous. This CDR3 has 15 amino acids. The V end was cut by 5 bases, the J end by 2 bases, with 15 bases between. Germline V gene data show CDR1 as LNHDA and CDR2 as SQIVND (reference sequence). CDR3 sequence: CASSPIPSGNTEAFF. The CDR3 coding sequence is TGTGCCAGTAGTCCGATCCCCTCGGGAAACACTGAAGCTTTCTTT.

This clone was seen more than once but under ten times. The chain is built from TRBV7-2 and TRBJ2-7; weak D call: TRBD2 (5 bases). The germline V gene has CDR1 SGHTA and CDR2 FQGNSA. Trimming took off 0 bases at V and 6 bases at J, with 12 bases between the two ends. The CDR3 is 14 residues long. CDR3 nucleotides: TGTGCCAGCAGCTTAGCCCTCGGGGATTTCGAGCAGTACTTC. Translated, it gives CASSLALGDFEQYF.

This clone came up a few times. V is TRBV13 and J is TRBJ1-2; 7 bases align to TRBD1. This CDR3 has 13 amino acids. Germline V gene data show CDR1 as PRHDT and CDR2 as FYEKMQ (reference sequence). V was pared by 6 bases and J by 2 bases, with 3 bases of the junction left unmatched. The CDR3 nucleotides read TGTGCCAGCAGTCCGGGACAGAACTATGGCTACACCTTC. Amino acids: CASSPGQNYGYTF.

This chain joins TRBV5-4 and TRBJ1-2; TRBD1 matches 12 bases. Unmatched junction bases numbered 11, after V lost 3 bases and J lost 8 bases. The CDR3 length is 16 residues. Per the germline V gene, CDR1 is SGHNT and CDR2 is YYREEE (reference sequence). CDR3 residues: CASSSGTGGPGRGYTF. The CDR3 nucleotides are TGTGCCAGCAGCTCCGGGACAGGGGGCCCAGGGAGAGGCTACACCTTC.

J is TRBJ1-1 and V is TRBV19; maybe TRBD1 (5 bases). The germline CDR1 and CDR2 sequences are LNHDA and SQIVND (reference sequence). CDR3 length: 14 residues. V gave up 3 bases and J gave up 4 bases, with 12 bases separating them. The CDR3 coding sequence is TGTGCCAGTAGTATCGGGGGTGGTGGCACTGAAGCTTTCTTT. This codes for CASSIGGGGTEAFF.

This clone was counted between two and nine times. CDR3 nucleotides: TGTGCCAGCTCACCAACCGGGACAGGGGTTCCCGCTGGGGCCAACGTCCTGACTTTC. It encodes CASSPTGTGVPAGANVLTF. This rearrangement joins TRBV18 to TRBJ2-6; 10 positions agree with TRBD1. CDR1 and CDR2 (germline): KGHSH, LQKENI. The CDR3 has 19 residues. V shed 2 bases, J shed 2 bases, and the junction held 9 bases outside the gene matches. The full variable domain, rest sourced from reference TRBV18 and TRBJ2-6, is NAGVMQNPRHLVRRRGQEARLRCSPMKGHSHVYWYRQLPEEGLKFMVYLQKENIIDESGMPKERFSAEFPKEGPSILRIQQVVRGDSAAYFCASSPTGTGVPAGANVLTFGAGSRLTVL.

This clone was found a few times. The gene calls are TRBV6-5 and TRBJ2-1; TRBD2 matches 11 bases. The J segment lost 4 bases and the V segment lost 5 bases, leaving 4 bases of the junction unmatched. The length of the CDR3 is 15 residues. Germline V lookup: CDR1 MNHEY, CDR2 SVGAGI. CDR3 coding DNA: TGTGCCAGCAGTCCGGGACTAGCGGATTACAATGAGCAGTTCTTC. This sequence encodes CASSPGLADYNEQFF.

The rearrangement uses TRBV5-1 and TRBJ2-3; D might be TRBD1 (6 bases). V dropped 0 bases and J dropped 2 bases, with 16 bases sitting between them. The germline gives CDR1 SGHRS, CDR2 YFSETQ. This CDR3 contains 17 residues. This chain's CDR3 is CASSLGPQTGSTDTQYF. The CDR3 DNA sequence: TGCGCCAGCAGCTTGGGACCTCAGACAGGCTCCACAGATACGCAGTATTTT.

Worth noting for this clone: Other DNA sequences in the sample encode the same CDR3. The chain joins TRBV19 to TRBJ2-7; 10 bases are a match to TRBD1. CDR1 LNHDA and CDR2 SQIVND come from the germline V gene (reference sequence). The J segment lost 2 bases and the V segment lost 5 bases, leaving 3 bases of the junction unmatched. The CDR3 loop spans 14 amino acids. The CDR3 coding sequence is TGTGCCAGTAGTCCTGGGACAGGGGCCTACGAGCAGTACTTC. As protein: CASSPGTGAYEQYF.

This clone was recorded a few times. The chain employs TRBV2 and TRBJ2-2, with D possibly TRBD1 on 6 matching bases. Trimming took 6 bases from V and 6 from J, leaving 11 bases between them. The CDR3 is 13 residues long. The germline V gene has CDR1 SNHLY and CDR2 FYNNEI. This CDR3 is CASRGTTPGELFF. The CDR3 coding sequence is TGTGCCAGCAGAGGGACAACTCCCGGGGAGCTGTTTTTT.

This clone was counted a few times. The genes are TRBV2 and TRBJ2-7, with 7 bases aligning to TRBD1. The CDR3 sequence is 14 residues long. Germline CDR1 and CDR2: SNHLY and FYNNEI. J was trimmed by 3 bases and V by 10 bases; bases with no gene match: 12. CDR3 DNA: TGTGCCATAAACGAGGGGACAGAAGGCTACGAGCAGTACTTC. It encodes CAINEGTEGYEQYF.

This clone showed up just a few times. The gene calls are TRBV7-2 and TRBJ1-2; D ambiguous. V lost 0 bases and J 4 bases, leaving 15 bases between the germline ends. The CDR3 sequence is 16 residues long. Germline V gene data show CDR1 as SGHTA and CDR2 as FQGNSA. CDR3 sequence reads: CASSLAATPEGYGYTF. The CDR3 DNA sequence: TGTGCCAGCAGCTTAGCGGCCACCCCGGAGGGCTATGGCTACACCTTC.

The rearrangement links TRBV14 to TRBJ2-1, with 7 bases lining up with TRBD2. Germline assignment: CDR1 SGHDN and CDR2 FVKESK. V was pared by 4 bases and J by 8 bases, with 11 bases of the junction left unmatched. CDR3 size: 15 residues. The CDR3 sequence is CASSLTTSLADEQFF. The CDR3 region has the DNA TGTGCCAGCAGCCTCACGACTAGCCTGGCAGATGAGCAGTTCTTC. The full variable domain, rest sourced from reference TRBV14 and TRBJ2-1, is EAGVTQFPSHSVIEKGQTVTLRCDPISGHDNLYWYRRVMGKEIKFLLHFVKESKQDESGMPNNRFLAERTGGTYSTLKVQPAELEDSGVYFCASSLTTSLADEQFFGPGTRLTVL.

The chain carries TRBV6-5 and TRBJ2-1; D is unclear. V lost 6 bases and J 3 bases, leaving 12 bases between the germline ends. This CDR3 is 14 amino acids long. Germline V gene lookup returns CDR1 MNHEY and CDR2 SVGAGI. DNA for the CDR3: TGTGCCAGCAGCGCGTTCATAAACTACAATGAGCAGTTCTTC. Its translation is CASSAFINYNEQFF.

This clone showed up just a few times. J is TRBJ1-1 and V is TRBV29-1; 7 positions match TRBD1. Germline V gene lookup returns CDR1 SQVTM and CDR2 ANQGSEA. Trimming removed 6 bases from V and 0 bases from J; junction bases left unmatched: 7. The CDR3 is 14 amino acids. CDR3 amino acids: CSVRGDRMNTEAFF. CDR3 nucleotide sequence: TGCAGCGTCCGAGGGGACAGAATGAACACTGAAGCTTTCTTT.

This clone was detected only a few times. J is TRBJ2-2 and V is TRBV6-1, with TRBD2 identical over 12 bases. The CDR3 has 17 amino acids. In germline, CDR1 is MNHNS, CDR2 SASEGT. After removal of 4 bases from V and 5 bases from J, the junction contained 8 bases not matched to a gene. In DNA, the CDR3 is TGTGCCAGCAGTGGACCGGAGGGACTAGCGGGTACCGGGGAGCTGTTTTTT. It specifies CASSGPEGLAGTGELFF.

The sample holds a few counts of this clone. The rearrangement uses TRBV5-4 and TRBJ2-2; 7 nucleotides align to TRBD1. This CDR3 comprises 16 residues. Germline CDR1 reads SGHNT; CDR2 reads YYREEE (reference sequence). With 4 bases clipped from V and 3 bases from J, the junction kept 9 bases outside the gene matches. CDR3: CASSKTTGIDTGELFF. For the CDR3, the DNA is TGTGCCAGCAGCAAAACGACAGGGATTGACACCGGGGAGCTGTTTTTT.

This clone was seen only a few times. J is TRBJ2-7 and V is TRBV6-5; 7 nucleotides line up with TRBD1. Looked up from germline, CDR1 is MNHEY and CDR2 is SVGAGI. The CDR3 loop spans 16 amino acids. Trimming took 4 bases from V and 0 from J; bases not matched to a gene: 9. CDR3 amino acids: CASSSVGGPLSYEQYF. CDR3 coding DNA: TGTGCCAGCAGTTCAGTAGGGGGCCCCCTCTCCTACGAGCAGTACTTC.

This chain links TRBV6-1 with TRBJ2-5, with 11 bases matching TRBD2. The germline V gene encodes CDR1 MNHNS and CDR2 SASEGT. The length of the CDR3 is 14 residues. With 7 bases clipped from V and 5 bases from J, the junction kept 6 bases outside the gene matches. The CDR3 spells CASKIAGGPETQYF. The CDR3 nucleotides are TGTGCCAGCAAGATAGCGGGGGGGCCGGAGACCCAGTACTTC.

The CDR3 spells CAWSRGGEADTQYF. The CDR3, as DNA: TGTGCCTGGAGTCGGGGCGGGGAGGCAGATACGCAGTATTTT. The chain uses TRBV30 and TRBJ2-3, with D tentatively TRBD2 (6 bases). Germline-derived CDR1 and CDR2 are GTSNPN and SVGIG (reference sequence). Trimming removed 2 bases at V and 4 bases at J, with 13 bases between. This CDR3 comprises 14 residues.

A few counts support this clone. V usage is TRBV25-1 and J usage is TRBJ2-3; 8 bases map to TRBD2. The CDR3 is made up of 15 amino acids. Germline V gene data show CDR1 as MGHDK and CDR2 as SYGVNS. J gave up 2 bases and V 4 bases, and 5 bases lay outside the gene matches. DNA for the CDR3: TGTGCCAGCAGTGCGGTAGCGGGGAACACAGATACGCAGTATTTT. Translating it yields CASSAVAGNTDTQYF. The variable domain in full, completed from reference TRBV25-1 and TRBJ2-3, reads EADIYQTPRYLVIGTGKKITLECSQTMGHDKMYWYQQDPGMELHLIHYSYGVNSTEKGDLSSESTVSRIRTEHFPLTLESARPSHTSQYLCASSAVAGNTDTQYFGPGTRLTVL.

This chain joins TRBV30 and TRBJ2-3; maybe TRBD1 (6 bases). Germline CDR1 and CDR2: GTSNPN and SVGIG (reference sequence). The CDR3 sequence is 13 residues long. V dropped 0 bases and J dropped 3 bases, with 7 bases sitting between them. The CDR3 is CAWSVQGTDTQYF. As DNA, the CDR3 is TGTGCCTGGAGTGTACAGGGTACAGATACGCAGTATTTT. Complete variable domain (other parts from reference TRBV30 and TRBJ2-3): SQTIHQWPATLVQPVGSPLSLECTVEGTSNPNLYWYRQAAGRGLQLLFYSVGIGQISSEVPQNLSASRPQDRQFILSSKKLLLSDSGFYLCAWSVQGTDTQYFGPGTRLTVL.

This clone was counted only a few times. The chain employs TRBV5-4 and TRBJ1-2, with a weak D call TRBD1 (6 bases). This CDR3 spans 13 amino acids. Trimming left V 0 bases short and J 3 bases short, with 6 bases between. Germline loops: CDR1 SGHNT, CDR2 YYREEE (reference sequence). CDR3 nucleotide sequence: TGTGCCAGCAGCTTGGGACAGGACTATGGCTACACCTTC. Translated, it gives CASSLGQDYGYTF.

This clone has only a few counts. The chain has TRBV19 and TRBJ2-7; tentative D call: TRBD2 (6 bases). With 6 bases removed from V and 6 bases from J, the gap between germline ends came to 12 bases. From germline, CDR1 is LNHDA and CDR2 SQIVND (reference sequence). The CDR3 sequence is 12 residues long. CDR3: CASRSRRGEQYF. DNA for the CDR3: TGTGCCAGTAGGTCCAGGCGGGGCGAGCAGTACTTC.

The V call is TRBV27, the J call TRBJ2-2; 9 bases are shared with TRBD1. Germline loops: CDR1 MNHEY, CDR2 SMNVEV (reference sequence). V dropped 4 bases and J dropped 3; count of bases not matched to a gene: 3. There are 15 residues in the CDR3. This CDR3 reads CASSSDRGYTGELFF. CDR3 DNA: TGTGCCAGCAGTTCGGACAGGGGTTACACCGGGGAGCTGTTTTTT.